This TCR beta chain appears in the sequencing data of a study of OX40 agonist ivuxolimab in advanced cancers. Study information: A history of anti-PD-1, anti-PD-L1 or anti-CTLA-4 therapy was acceptable, and about 40% had some. Notes on the study in general: Clonal expansion was seen in CD4+ and CD8+ blood T cells by week 6 at 0.1 to 3.0 mg/kg.

About this clone itself: The antigen is not known.

Anyone with autoimmune disease history or systemic immunosuppression was excluded. Data came from immunoSEQ multiplex PCR; TCRdb stores just in-frame clones and leaves some out. The profile covers some 11,000 clones, with 70% to 75% appearing a single time and around 28% taken by the ten largest. This sample comprised CD4+ or CD8+ T cells sorted from blood, obtained in a trial of the OX40 agonist ivuxolimab. The receptor comes from an adult with an advanced solid tumor such as melanoma, head and neck, liver or kidney cancer.

CDR3 in amino acids: CASSQALGSSYEQYF. The DNA of the CDR3 is TGTGCCAGCAGCCAAGCGCTCGGGAGCTCCTACGAGCAGTACTTC. V and J are TRBV4-2 and TRBJ2-7, with a possible D match to TRBD2 (6 bases). The CDR3 is 15 residues long. The V gene lost 1 base and the J gene lost 0 bases, with 10 bases spanning the gap. Germline CDR1 is LGHNA and CDR2 is YNFKEQ.